These 32 T cell receptor beta chains originate from one sample sequenced in a study of radiotherapy plus CTLA-4 blockade in lung cancer. Measured with immunoSEQ multiplex PCR; TCRdb has only the in-frame clones, and not every one. The sample lists over 100,000 clones, 81% occurring once. This material consisted of peripheral blood, taken from a patient treated with radiotherapy plus ipilimumab. These receptors were collected from a human donor with non-small cell lung cancer that progressed on radiotherapy plus ipilimumab. Some clones in this sample may be carry-over from other donors' samples.

Here the CDR3 DNA reads TGTGCCAGCAGCTTAGCGGGGGCAACCACTGAAGCTTTCTTT. Protein: CASSLAGATTEAFF. The rearrangement joins TRBV7-2 to TRBJ1-1; the D gene is possibly TRBD1 (6 bases). The germline gives CDR1 SGHTA, CDR2 FQGNSA. This CDR3 contains 14 residues. V shed 0 bases and J shed 4 bases, with 9 bases lying between them.

The chain recombines TRBV4-2 with TRBJ1-6; TRBD1 matches 7 bases. The CDR3 covers 15 residues. Germline-derived CDR1 and CDR2 are LGHNA and YNFKEQ. V dropped 4 bases and J dropped 8; count of bases not matched to a gene: 8. The CDR3 coding sequence is TGTGCCAGCAGCCCGAGCTACAGGGGCGATTCACCCCTCCACTTT. Protein: CASSPSYRGDSPLHF.

The rearrangement uses TRBV7-3 and TRBJ2-5, with 7 bases aligning to TRBD2. V lost 6 bases to trimming and J lost 5 bases; unmatched junction nucleotides: 15. The CDR3 covers 16 residues. CDR1 and CDR2 from the germline V gene are SGHTA and FQGTGA. CDR3 DNA sequence: TGTGCCAGCAGTTACACCGACGGGGGGACCGGGGAGACCCAGTACTTC. Its translation: CASSYTDGGTGETQYF.

CDR3 sequence (DNA): TGTGCCAGCAGCGCGGGACTAGCTGGTAATACGCAGTATTTT. It translates to CASSAGLAGNTQYF. The chain combines TRBV9 with TRBJ2-3, with 9 positions matching TRBD2. Germline V gene lookup returns CDR1 SGDLS and CDR2 YYNGEE. Trimming cost V 3 bases and J 7 bases; bases outside gene matches: 6. This CDR3 region has 14 residues.

This clone showed up just once. J is TRBJ1-1 and V is TRBV2, with TRBD1 identical over 9 bases. The V and J ends lost 6 bases and 0 bases, in that order; junction bases with no gene match: 8. Germline CDR1 reads SNHLY; CDR2 reads FYNNEI. CDR3 length: 16 residues. Here the CDR3 DNA reads TGTGCCAGCAGAACCGGGACAGGGACTCTGAACACTGAAGCTTTCTTT. Translation gives CASRTGTGTLNTEAFF.

This chain joins TRBV13 and TRBJ1-1; maybe TRBD1 (5 bases). The germline V gene has CDR1 PRHDT and CDR2 FYEKMQ (reference sequence). CDR3 length: 16 residues. V was cut by 4 bases and J by 1 base, with 16 bases left in between. This CDR3 reads CASSYPNWGENTEAFF. The DNA for the CDR3 is TGTGCCAGCAGCTACCCAAACTGGGGCGAGAACACTGAAGCTTTCTTT.

This sequence joins TRBV6-5 and TRBJ2-5; 10 positions match TRBD2. The CDR3 loop spans 16 amino acids. The V segment lost 3 bases and the J segment 1 base; nucleotides outside the gene matches: 5. Germline CDR1 and CDR2: MNHEY and SVGAGI. CDR3 region: CASSYSLAGAQETQYF. CDR3 DNA sequence: TGTGCCAGCAGTTATTCCCTAGCGGGGGCCCAAGAGACCCAGTACTTC.

This chain links TRBV18 with TRBJ1-2; 7 bases are shared with TRBD1. The CDR3 has 15 residues. The trim removed 6 bases at V and 6 bases at J, leaving 13 bases unmatched. Germline CDR1 is KGHSH and CDR2 is LQKENI. For the CDR3, the DNA is TGTGCCAGCTCCCCAAATACAGGGGTGACTGATGGCTACACCTTC. Translating gives CASSPNTGVTDGYTF. The full variable domain, with the rest looked up from reference TRBV18 and TRBJ1-2, is NAGVMQNPRHLVRRRGQEARLRCSPMKGHSHVYWYRQLPEEGLKFMVYLQKENIIDESGMPKERFSAEFPKEGPSILRIQQVVRGDSAAYFCASSPNTGVTDGYTFGSGTRLTVV.

V and J are TRBV5-6 and TRBJ2-3; 7 bases line up with TRBD1. Germline CDR1 SGHDT, CDR2 YYEEEE. The CDR3 runs to 18 residues. V lost 1 base and J lost 4; bases outside the gene matches: 15. The CDR3 nucleotides are TGTGCCAGCAGCTTGCCCGGGGTGTGGCGGCAGGGGGCAGATACGCAGTATTTT. The encoded protein is CASSLPGVWRQGADTQYF.

This chain links TRBV5-5 with TRBJ1-3, with D possibly matching TRBD1 (5 bases). The CDR3 totals 14 residues. Trimming pared 4 bases from V and 8 bases from J, leaving 16 bases between. The germline CDR1 and CDR2 sequences are SGHKS and YYEKEE (reference sequence). The CDR3 DNA follows: TGTGCCAGCAGCAGAGGGGCAGGAAGGGACACCATATATTTT. It translates to CASSRGAGRDTIYF.

This chain links TRBV7-3 with TRBJ2-1; 11 bases agree with TRBD1. The CDR3 sequence is 16 residues long. After removal of 5 bases from V and 12 bases from J, the junction contained 15 bases not matched to a gene. The germline V gene has CDR1 SGHTA and CDR2 FQGTGA. The CDR3 reads CASSSNRDRGSKRQFF. CDR3 sequence (DNA): TGTGCCAGCAGCAGTAACCGGGACAGGGGGTCTAAGAGGCAGTTCTTC.

The CDR3 nucleotides read TGTGCCAGCAGCGTAGAAGGGGGCCGTCAAGAGACCCAGTACTTC. It encodes CASSVEGGRQETQYF. The chain joins TRBV9 to TRBJ2-5; 7 bases align to TRBD1. The V and J ends lost 0 bases and 2 bases, in that order; junction bases with no gene match: 4. The CDR3 is 15 amino acids. From germline, CDR1 is SGDLS and CDR2 YYNGEE.

The gene calls are TRBV29-1 and TRBJ2-5, with unresolved D. Trimming took off 1 base at V and 5 bases at J, with 8 bases between the two ends. The germline gives CDR1 SQVTM, CDR2 ANQGSEA. This CDR3 has 12 amino acids. CDR3 region: CSVEGAGETQYF. CDR3 nucleotide sequence: TGCAGCGTTGAAGGGGCTGGGGAGACCCAGTACTTC.

The CDR3 is CASSEGGSHNEQFF. The CDR3 bases are TGTGCCAGCAGTGAGGGCGGGTCTCACAATGAGCAGTTCTTC. The chain is built from TRBV2 and TRBJ2-1; possible D gene TRBD2, 5 bases. The CDR3 has 14 residues. Per the germline V gene, CDR1 is SNHLY and CDR2 is FYNNEI. Trimming left V 3 bases short and J 5 bases short, with 11 bases between.

CDR3 in amino acids: CASSPSKSTGELFF. As DNA, the CDR3 is TGTGCCAGCTCACCAAGCAAGTCCACCGGGGAGCTGTTTTTT. V gene TRBV18 combines with J gene TRBJ2-2; D not resolved. The CDR3 is made up of 14 amino acids. Looked up from germline, CDR1 is KGHSH and CDR2 is LQKENI. V was trimmed by 2 bases and J by 4 bases, leaving 8 bases between them.

This chain links TRBV9 with TRBJ1-1; 11 bases are shared with TRBD1. After removal of 0 bases from V and 3 bases from J, the junction contained 1 base not matched to a gene. The CDR3 is 15 amino acids. Germline CDR1 SGDLS, CDR2 YYNGEE. Here the CDR3 DNA reads TGTGCCAGCAGCGTAGTGGGACAGGGGGACACTGAAGCTTTCTTT. Its translation is CASSVVGQGDTEAFF. Filled out from reference TRBV9 and TRBJ1-1, the complete variable domain reads DSGVTQTPKHLITATGQRVTLRCSPRSGDLSVYWYQQSLDQGLQFLIQYYNGEERAKGNILERFSAQQFPDLHSELNLSSLELGDSALYFCASSVVGQGDTEAFFGQGTRLTVV.

V gene TRBV15 combines with J gene TRBJ1-2; D is possibly TRBD1 (5 bases). The CDR3 is 14 amino acids. Trimming took off 3 bases at V and 4 bases at J, with 12 bases between the two ends. CDR1 LNHNV and CDR2 YYDKDF come from the germline V gene (reference sequence). The CDR3 nucleotides are TGTGCCACCAGCAGGGGGCAGGGAAGCTATGGCTACACCTTC. Amino acid sequence: CATSRGQGSYGYTF. Looking up the rest from reference TRBV15 and TRBJ1-2 gives the full variable domain: DAMVIQNPRYQVTQFGKPVTLSCSQTLNHNVMYWYQQKSSQAPKLLFHYYDKDFNNEADTPDNFQSRRPNTSFCFLDIRSPGLGDTAMYLCATSRGQGSYGYTFGSGTRLTVV.

The CDR3, as DNA: TGTGCCAGCAGCTACCGGACCCAGAACACCGGGGAGCTGTTTTTT. This gives the protein CASSYRTQNTGELFF. The rearrangement joins TRBV7-2 to TRBJ2-2; no reliable D call. Germline assignment: CDR1 SGHTA and CDR2 FQGNSA. The length of the CDR3 is 15 residues. The V end lost 4 bases, the J end lost 1 base, and 10 bases lay between the germline ends.

The rearrangement links TRBV5-1 to TRBJ2-5, with 12 bases matching TRBD2. The CDR3 runs to 16 residues. The junction had 9 bases not matched to a gene; V was cut back by 4 bases and J by 5 bases. Germline V gene lookup returns CDR1 SGHRS and CDR2 YFSETQ. The CDR3, as DNA: TGCGCCAGCAGCACCGCTAGCGGGGGGGCCCGGGAGACCCAGTACTTC. It yields the protein CASSTASGGARETQYF.

A single count supports this clone. The V gene is TRBV25-1, the J gene TRBJ2-7; D may correspond to TRBD1 or TRBD2 (6 bases each). V dropped 2 bases and J dropped 6 bases, with 17 bases sitting between them. CDR1 is MGHDK, CDR2 SYGVNS, per germline. This CDR3 has 15 residues. CDR3 bases: TGTGCCAGCAGTGAAAACTGGGGGGCGGAAGGCGAGCAGTACTTC. Its protein product is CASSENWGAEGEQYF.

The rearrangement links TRBV6-6 to TRBJ2-7; TRBD2 matches at 12 bases. CDR1 and CDR2 from the germline V gene are MNHNY and SVGAGI (reference sequence). After removal of 6 bases from V and 2 bases from J, the junction contained 5 bases not matched to a gene. The CDR3 is 15 residues long. The CDR3 nucleotides read TGTGCCAGCAGCAGACTAGCGGGGGTACCCTACGAGCAGTACTTC. It yields the protein CASSRLAGVPYEQYF.

J is TRBJ2-3 and V is TRBV4-2; TRBD2 aligns across 14 bases. The J segment lost 6 bases and the V segment lost 3 bases, leaving 11 bases of the junction unmatched. The CDR3 runs to 18 residues. Germline CDR1 is LGHNA and CDR2 is YNFKEQ. The CDR3 sequence: CASSHPGTSGGPGDTQYF. The CDR3 DNA reads as TGTGCCAGCAGCCACCCCGGGACTAGCGGGGGCCCCGGCGATACGCAGTATTTT.

This rearrangement joins TRBV29-1 to TRBJ2-5; 7 bases agree with TRBD1. This CDR3 contains 12 residues. Trimming cost V 7 bases and J 5 bases; bases outside gene matches: 7. Germline CDR1 is SQVTM and CDR2 is ANQGSEA. CDR3 loop: CSGYRGGETQYF. The CDR3, as DNA: TGCAGCGGATACAGGGGCGGCGAGACCCAGTACTTC.

For this clone: A read error may account for a junction end that differs from germline. This chain connects TRBV7-9 to TRBJ1-4, with a weak D call TRBD1 (5 bases). The CDR3 is made up of 13 amino acids. CDR1 SEHNR and CDR2 FQNEAQ come from the germline V gene (reference sequence). The CDR3: CASSIPGGEKLFF. In nucleotides, the CDR3 is TGTGCCAGCAGCATCCCCGGGGGAGAAAAGCTGTTTTTT.

J is TRBJ2-3 and V is TRBV7-9; a weak D match, TRBD2 (5 bases). Trimming cost V 3 bases and J 5 bases, with 24 bases left between them. The CDR3 spans 18 residues. Germline loops: CDR1 SEHNR, CDR2 FQNEAQ (reference sequence). Written as DNA, the CDR3 is TGTGCCAGCAGCTTCAATAAACCCGGTGGCCCCGCGGGAGATACGCAGTATTTT. This sequence encodes CASSFNKPGGPAGDTQYF.

The chain combines TRBV4-3 with TRBJ2-2, with 8 bases matching TRBD1. Trimming took 1 base from V and 0 from J; bases not matched to a gene: 4. The germline V gene encodes CDR1 LGHNA and CDR2 YSLEER. The CDR3 covers 17 residues. CDR3 sequence (DNA): TGCGCCAGCAGCCAAGGACAGGGGCGATCGAACACCGGGGAGCTGTTTTTT. Its translation is CASSQGQGRSNTGELFF.

This clone was recorded once. The rearrangement joins TRBV7-8 to TRBJ2-7; 11 nucleotides align to TRBD1. J lost 4 bases, V lost 6 bases, and 11 bases had no gene match. The CDR3 is 16 amino acids. Germline loops: CDR1 SGHVS, CDR2 FQNEAQ. CDR3 residues: CASSYGTGGLNYEQYF. The CDR3 region has the DNA TGTGCCAGCAGTTACGGGACAGGGGGACTGAATTACGAGCAGTACTTC.

J is TRBJ2-3 and V is TRBV11-1, with TRBD1 matching 12 bases. Germline CDR1 reads SGHAT; CDR2 reads FQDESV (reference sequence). The J segment lost 6 bases and the V segment lost 5 bases, leaving 9 bases of the junction unmatched. This CDR3 contains 16 residues. The CDR3 DNA follows: TGTGCCAGCAGCCAGGGGACAGGGGGCGAGGTGGATACGCAGTATTTT. Its translation: CASSQGTGGEVDTQYF.

V and J are TRBV30 and TRBJ2-2; 12 bases match TRBD2. V lost 5 bases to trimming and J lost 7 bases; unmatched junction nucleotides: 8. Looked up from germline, CDR1 is GTSNPN and CDR2 is SVGIG (reference sequence). The CDR3 covers 15 residues. This CDR3 reads CAWDETSGGFGELFF. The CDR3 bases are TGTGCCTGGGATGAGACTAGCGGGGGATTCGGGGAGCTGTTTTTT.

The chain uses TRBV18 and TRBJ2-5, with 7 bases fitting TRBD1. Germline V lookup: CDR1 KGHSH, CDR2 LQKENI. The V gene end was trimmed by 6 bases and the J gene end by 5 bases; junction bases not matched to a gene: 6. The CDR3 is 13 residues long. CDR3: CASSHRGMETQYF. In DNA form, the CDR3 reads TGTGCCAGCTCCCACAGGGGTATGGAGACCCAGTACTTC.

The chain couples TRBV19 to TRBJ2-7; possibly TRBD1 for D (6 bases). The CDR3 runs 14 residues. V lost 2 bases, J lost 0 bases, and 8 bases lay in between. Germline lookup yields CDR1 LNHDA and CDR2 SQIVND (reference sequence). The CDR3 here is CASSIRQDSYEQYF. The CDR3 nucleotides are TGTGCCAGTAGTATAAGACAGGACTCCTACGAGCAGTACTTC.

V is TRBV18 and J is TRBJ1-1; a weak D match, TRBD1 (6 bases). The V gene lost 6 bases and the J gene lost 8 bases, with 16 bases spanning the gap. The CDR3 covers 13 residues. Germline assignment: CDR1 KGHSH and CDR2 LQKENI. The CDR3 nucleotides are TGTGCCAGCTCCGGGCCGGAGAGGGGGGAAGCTTTCTTT. This gives the protein CASSGPERGEAFF.